Shown below are 3 T cell receptor beta chains from a single sample sequenced in a study of OX40 agonist ivuxolimab in advanced cancers. Repertoires were generated with immunoSEQ multiplex PCR, while TCRdb's copy carries only in-frame clones and drops some. The data contain around 80,000 clones, 85% of them singletons. The source was CD4+ or CD8+ T cells sorted from blood, collected in a trial of the OX40 agonist ivuxolimab. These receptors originate from an adult with an advanced solid tumor such as melanoma, head and neck, liver or kidney cancer.

This clone came up a few times. The rearrangement links TRBV21-1 to TRBJ2-5. TRBV21-1 is a documented pseudogene. The CDR3 is made up of 16 amino acids. CDR3: CASRNRRGGRGETQYF. The CDR3 coding sequence is TGTGCCAGCAGAAACCGGCGAGGGGGGCGCGGAGAGACCCAGTACTTC.

This chain joins TRBV27 and TRBJ1-2; 8 positions agree with TRBD1. CDR1 and CDR2 (germline): MNHEY, SMNVEV (reference sequence). V shed 2 bases and J 8 bases; nucleotides not matched to a gene: 13. The CDR3 is made up of 16 amino acids. CDR3 DNA: TGTGCCAGCAGTTTAAGGGTCGCGCAGGGGGCGCAGGGCTACACCTTC. Translating gives CASSLRVAQGAQGYTF.

This rearrangement joins TRBV7-3 to TRBJ2-2, with TRBD2 identical over 8 bases. Germline CDR1 is SGHTA and CDR2 is FQGTGA. CDR3 size: 16 residues. The V gene end was trimmed by 5 bases and the J gene end by 4 bases; junction bases not matched to a gene: 9. CDR3 DNA: TGTGCCAGCAGCCCCGGGGGGGGGCATGGCACCGGGGAGCTGTTTTTT. This translates into CASSPGGGHGTGELFF.